One and the same sample provided the 23 T cell receptor beta chains below, sequenced in a study of cytomegalovirus exposure and HLA in healthy donors. The study ran its PCR with 60 Vbeta and 13 Jbeta primers. Data came from immunoSEQ multiplex PCR; TCRdb stores just in-frame clones and leaves some out. The sample comprises 180,000 or so clones, almost 80% of which are singletons, and about an eighth rests with the top ten. Sequences were obtained from PBMCs. These receptors originate from a man between 45 and 60 years old in good health and CMV-seropositive.

The chain recombines TRBV28 with TRBJ2-2, with TRBD1 matching 9 bases. Losses at the gene ends were 6 bases for V and 6 bases for J; bases not matched to a gene: 8. Germline CDR1 MDHEN, CDR2 SYDVKM. The CDR3 consists of 15 residues. CDR3 sequence reads: CASSPGQGRAGELFF. The CDR3 DNA reads as TGTGCCAGCAGCCCGGGACAGGGTCGGGCCGGGGAGCTGTTTTTT.

The genes are TRBV5-5 and TRBJ2-5; 10 bases map to TRBD1. V lost 6 bases to trimming and J lost 5 bases; unmatched junction nucleotides: 16. The length of the CDR3 is 17 residues. Germline V gene data show CDR1 as SGHKS and CDR2 as YYEKEE (reference sequence). The CDR3 is CASTRRDRGNIYETQYF. The CDR3 DNA follows: TGTGCCAGCACCCGGAGGGACAGGGGTAACATATATGAGACCCAGTACTTC.

This clone came up a few times. V and J are TRBV7-2 and TRBJ2-7, with 7 bases that match TRBD1. The junction had 6 bases not matched to a gene; V was cut back by 5 bases and J by 2 bases. The germline V gene encodes CDR1 SGHTA and CDR2 FQGNSA. The CDR3 runs 14 residues. CDR3 sequence reads: CASSIHDRAYEQYF. The CDR3 nucleotides are TGTGCCAGCAGCATTCATGACAGGGCCTACGAGCAGTACTTC.

CDR3 in DNA: TGTGCCAGCAGCTTGGGGACAGGGGCCTACGAGCAGTACGTC. Translation: CASSLGTGAYEQYV. The rearrangement joins TRBV5-6 to TRBJ2-7; 9 bases are shared with TRBD1. Germline values: CDR1 SGHDT, CDR2 YYEEEE. The CDR3 is made up of 14 amino acids. With 0 bases clipped from V and 2 bases from J, the junction kept 0 bases outside the gene matches.

The chain is built from TRBV7-9 and TRBJ1-4; 7 nucleotides agree with TRBD1. CDR1 is SEHNR, CDR2 FQNEAQ, per germline (reference sequence). After removal of 4 bases from V and 3 bases from J, the junction contained 5 bases not matched to a gene. CDR3 size: 15 residues. In DNA form, the CDR3 reads TGTGCCAGCAGCTCTCCGGGGACAGCTAATGAAAAACTGTTTTTT. Encoded protein: CASSSPGTANEKLFF.

This clone appeared a single time. The chain links TRBV10-2 to TRBJ2-3; D is ambiguous. V was clipped by 4 bases and J by 0 bases, with 8 bases between them. CDR3 length: 14 amino acids. Per germline, CDR1 WSHSY and CDR2 SAAADI. In DNA, the CDR3 is TGCGCCAGCAGTGGCCAGAAAAGCACAGATACGCAGTATTTT. Protein: CASSGQKSTDTQYF.

This chain uses TRBV11-1 with TRBJ2-1, with D maybe TRBD1 (7 bases). This CDR3 spans 17 amino acids. From germline, CDR1 is SGHAT and CDR2 FQDESV (reference sequence). The V and J ends lost 1 base and 4 bases respectively, with 17 bases between them. CDR3 bases: TGTGCCAGCAGCTTAGGGTTTAGGAGGGGGCGTTACAATGAGCAGTTCTTC. Translated: CASSLGFRRGRYNEQFF.

V usage is TRBV14 and J usage is TRBJ2-1; 7 bases align to TRBD1. Per germline, CDR1 SGHDN and CDR2 FVKESK. The CDR3 has 16 amino acids. V gave up 0 bases and J gave up 6 bases; unmatched junction bases: 8. CDR3 DNA sequence: TGTGCCAGCAGCCAAGATCTTGGGTCAGGGGGCAATGAGCAGTTCTTC. Translated: CASSQDLGSGGNEQFF.

The chain uses TRBV28 and TRBJ2-5; 7 nucleotides agree with TRBD1. The CDR3 spans 14 residues. CDR1 and CDR2 (germline): MDHEN, SYDVKM. V lost 4 bases and J lost 2; bases outside the gene matches: 4. As DNA, the CDR3 is TGTGCCAGCAGTTCATACAGGGGTCAAGAGACCCAGTACTTC. Its protein is CASSSYRGQETQYF.

The chain couples TRBV9 to TRBJ1-2, with TRBD1 identical over 8 bases. Looked up from germline, CDR1 is SGDLS and CDR2 is YYNGEE. V shed 3 bases, J shed 3 bases, and the junction held 4 bases outside the gene matches. CDR3 length: 14 amino acids. Here the CDR3 reads CASSGTGKYYGYTF. CDR3 nucleotide sequence: TGTGCCAGCAGCGGGACAGGGAAATACTATGGCTACACCTTC.

V usage is TRBV11-2 and J usage is TRBJ1-2, with D possibly matching TRBD1 (6 bases). CDR3 length: 18 amino acids. Trimming cost V 5 bases and J 2 bases, with 24 bases left between them. Germline V lookup: CDR1 SGHAT, CDR2 FQNNGV. The CDR3 sequence: CASSVIRDTPFGNYGYTF. CDR3 DNA: TGTGCCAGCAGCGTAATCCGGGACACTCCCTTTGGAAACTATGGCTACACCTTC.

This clone is a singleton in its sample. V is TRBV7-8 and J is TRBJ1-6; perhaps TRBD1 as D (5 bases). Trimming took off 3 bases at V and 7 bases at J, with 19 bases between the two ends. This CDR3 is 17 amino acids long. The germline CDR1 and CDR2 sequences are SGHVS and FQNEAQ. The CDR3 coding sequence is TGTGCCAGCAGCTTGACAGTGCCTCGCCTACAAAATTCACCCCTCCACTTT. Translated, it gives CASSLTVPRLQNSPLHF.

This chain joins TRBV6-1 and TRBJ1-2; 9 positions agree with TRBD1. The J segment lost 8 bases and the V segment lost 8 bases, leaving 12 bases of the junction unmatched. CDR3 length equals 14 residues. Germline V CDR1 and CDR2: MNHNS, SASEGT. The CDR3 here is CASGTGTGLKGYTF. The CDR3 DNA reads TGTGCCAGCGGAACCGGGACAGGGCTTAAAGGCTACACCTTC.

Worth noting for this clone: Other DNA variants within this sample encode the same CDR3. This chain uses TRBV5-6 with TRBJ2-7; 9 nucleotides agree with TRBD1. V lost 4 bases to trimming and J lost 1 base; unmatched junction nucleotides: 6. Germline-derived CDR1 and CDR2 are SGHDT and YYEEEE. CDR3 length equals 15 residues. The CDR3 region is CASSLGTGPSYEQYV. CDR3 bases: TGTGCCAGCAGCCTAGGGACAGGGCCTTCCTACGAGCAGTACGTC.

The J gene is TRBJ1-3, the V gene TRBV5-1; the match to TRBD1 covers 7 bases. The J segment lost 6 bases and the V segment lost 4 bases, leaving 10 bases of the junction unmatched. The length of the CDR3 is 15 residues. CDR1 and CDR2 from the germline V gene are SGHRS and YFSETQ. The CDR3 DNA follows: TGCGCCAGCAGCGCAGACAGGGCGCGAGTAAACACCATATATTTT. Protein product: CASSADRARVNTIYF.

The chain combines TRBV18 with TRBJ1-4; no reliable D call. The CDR3 contains 16 residues. V was pared by 2 bases and J by 0 bases, with 10 bases between. Germline V lookup: CDR1 KGHSH, CDR2 LQKENI. CDR3 in amino acids: CASSPNHSPTNEKLFF. CDR3 nucleotide sequence: TGTGCCAGCTCACCAAATCACAGCCCAACTAATGAAAAACTGTTTTTT.

This clone has a single count. The J gene is TRBJ1-1, the V gene TRBV28; 9 bases are shared with TRBD1. The CDR3 runs 13 residues. J was trimmed by 7 bases and V by 6 bases; bases with no gene match: 6. From germline, CDR1 is MDHEN and CDR2 SYDVKM. CDR3 in DNA: TGTGCCAGCAGGGAACAGGGGGCGAGTGAAGCTTTCTTT. Its protein is CASREQGASEAFF.

The V gene is TRBV5-1, the J gene TRBJ1-2; 9 nucleotides line up with TRBD1. The CDR3 length is 14 residues. V trimming: 4 bases; J trimming: 4 bases; junction bases outside the gene matches: 5. CDR1 is SGHRS, CDR2 YFSETQ, per germline. CDR3 nucleotides: TGCGCCAGCAGCGCCGGACAGGGGTCCTATGGCTACACCTTC. It translates to CASSAGQGSYGYTF.

V is TRBV4-1 and J is TRBJ2-7; the match to TRBD1 covers 9 bases. The V and J ends lost 3 bases and 4 bases, in that order; junction bases with no gene match: 4. Germline lookup yields CDR1 MGHRA and CDR2 YSYEKL. The CDR3 spans 14 residues. The DNA for the CDR3 is TGCGCCAGCAGCCAGACAGGGGGTGGTTACGAGCAGTACTTC. This encodes CASSQTGGGYEQYF.

The chain combines TRBV19 with TRBJ2-1; the D gene is possibly TRBD1 (5 bases). The CDR3 is 16 amino acids. CDR1 is LNHDA, CDR2 SQIVND, per germline (reference sequence). With 9 bases removed from V and 5 bases from J, the gap between germline ends came to 23 bases. The DNA for the CDR3 is TGTGCCAGCGGCCTCAAGGTTGGGGCGAGCGACAATGAGCAGTTCTTC. Amino acids: CASGLKVGASDNEQFF.

V gene TRBV5-4 combines with J gene TRBJ2-7; TRBD1 matches 9 bases. The CDR3 is made up of 13 amino acids. CDR1 and CDR2 (germline): SGHNT, YYREEE (reference sequence). Trimming at V came to 2 bases and at J to 6 bases, leaving 3 bases not matched to a gene. The CDR3 region has the DNA TGTGCCAGCAGCTTAATGACAGGGGGCGAGCAGTACGTC. Translated, it gives CASSLMTGGEQYV.

This chain connects TRBV5-6 to TRBJ2-2; the D gene is possibly TRBD2 (6 bases). V was shortened by 7 bases and J by 6 bases, with 16 bases between the two germline ends. The CDR3 has 14 residues. Germline-derived CDR1 and CDR2 are SGHDT and YYEEEE. The CDR3 DNA reads TGTGCCAGCCAGGGCGGGGTTCTGGCCGGGGAGCTGTTTTTT. Protein: CASQGGVLAGELFF. The full variable domain, in which reference TRBV5-6 and TRBJ2-2 provide the parts outside the CDR3, is DAGVTQSPTHLIKTRGQQVTLRCSPKSGHDTVSWYQQALGQGPQFIFQYYEEEERQRGNFPDRFSGHQFPNYSSELNVNALLLGDSALYLCASQGGVLAGELFFGEGSRLTVL.

This chain links TRBV5-1 with TRBJ2-7, with 10 nucleotides matching TRBD2. Germline CDR1 SGHRS, CDR2 YFSETQ. Trimming cost V 1 base and J 6 bases; bases outside gene matches: 4. The CDR3 extends over 14 amino acids. The CDR3 sequence: CASSLLAGAGEQYF. The CDR3 DNA is TGCGCCAGCAGCTTGCTAGCGGGGGCTGGCGAGCAGTACTTC.